This is a list of T cell receptor beta chains from one sample in a study of human T cells and chemical hapten exposure. TCRdb used MiXCR to reprocess the RACE reads, holding one entry per CDR3 protein. The sample includes approximately 350,000 distinct CDR3 sequences, around 6% of them seen just once. Sequencing used whole blood, obtained in connection with sensitization to the hapten diphenylcyclopropenone (DPC). These receptors were obtained from a young woman with alopecia areata. Some clones in this sample may be carry-over from other donors' samples. Each CDR3 is given with its conserved first and last residue. The D gene is left open where the match is weak. The size of a clone is reported for some rows only, either as once, few or many, or as a class for expanded clones.

clone_size j_call v_call cdr3_length d_call cdr3_aa cdr3_nt
many TRBJ2-3 TRBV15 14 NA CATSRGQETDTQYF TGTGCCACCAGCAGAGGCCAGGAAACAGATACGCAGTATTTT
few TRBJ2-7 TRBV20-1 13 NA CSALTGTSNEQYF TGCAGTGCTTTGACCGGGACATCCAACGAGCAGTACTTC
few TRBJ1-5 TRBV7-8 15 NA CASSLDSGLDQPQHF TGTGCCAGCAGCTTAGACTCAGGGTTGGATCAGCCCCAGCATTTT
many TRBJ2-3 TRBV27 17 TRBD1 CASSSRTGGGVTDTQYF TGTGCCAGCAGTTCCAGGACAGGGGGGGGAGTGACGGATACGCAGTATTTT
many TRBJ1-5 TRBV6-2/TRBV6-3 13 NA CASSYSGTQPQHF TGTGCCAGCAGTTACTCGGGGACTCAGCCCCAGCATTTT
many TRBJ1-2 TRBV6-1 15 NA CASSDRVAGSYGYTF TGTGCCAGCAGTGATAGGGTCGCGGGGTCCTATGGCTACACCTTC
few TRBJ2-1 TRBV9 16 NA CASSVGGGGYYNEQFF TGTGCCAGCAGCGTAGGTGGCGGGGGCTATTACAATGAGCAGTTCTTC
many TRBJ1-4 TRBV27 15 TRBD1 CASSDNMDRHEKLFF TGTGCCAGCAGTGACAATATGGACAGGCATGAAAAACTGTTTTTT
many TRBJ2-3 TRBV6-1 13 NA CASSEGGTDTQYF TGTGCCAGCAGTGAAGGGGGCACAGATACGCAGTATTTT
few TRBJ1-3 TRBV20-1 16 NA CSARAYSDPTGNTIYF TGCAGTGCTAGAGCGTATTCAGACCCGACTGGAAACACCATATATTTT
NA TRBJ1-1 TRBV25-1 14 NA CASSVQGRKTEAFF TGTGCCAGCAGTGTTCAGGGTAGGAAAACTGAAGCTTTCTTT
many TRBJ2-1 TRBV3-1 15 TRBD2 CASSQVSAGGDEQFF TGTGCCAGCAGCCAAGTGTCAGCGGGGGGGGATGAGCAGTTCTTC
many TRBJ1-2 TRBV12-3/TRBV12-4 13 TRBD1 CASREGQNYGYTF TGTGCCAGCAGGGAGGGACAGAACTATGGCTACACCTTC
few TRBJ1-2 TRBV23-1 13 NA CASSPPETGGYTF TGCGCCAGCAGTCCCCCGGAAACTGGTGGCTACACCTTC
few TRBJ1-6 TRBV5-6 15 NA CASSLGRRTNSPLHF TGTGCCAGCAGCTTGGGCAGGCGGACGAATTCACCCCTCCACTTT
many TRBJ1-1 TRBV12-3/TRBV12-4 13 NA CASSLAGGAEAFF TGTGCCAGCAGTTTGGCTGGGGGGGCGGAAGCTTTCTTT
NA TRBJ2-5 TRBV7-6 15 TRBD2 CASSFRTAGEETQYF TGTGCCAGCAGCTTTAGGACCGCGGGGGAAGAGACCCAGTACTTC
many TRBJ1-1 TRBV29-1 12 TRBD1 CSVETGGSGAFF TGCAGCGTGGAGACAGGGGGCTCGGGAGCTTTCTTT
few TRBJ1-2 TRBV27 12 NA CASSGGTNGYTF TGTGCCAGCAGTGGTGGGACAAATGGCTACACCTTC
many TRBJ2-7 TRBV10-3 19 TRBD2 CAISGPGQRIGGGLYEQYF TGTGCCATCAGTGGACCGGGACAACGTATCGGCGGGGGGTTGTACGAGCAGTACTTC
NA TRBJ1-2 TRBV7-2 13 NA CASSLVRNYGYTF TGTGCCAGCAGCTTAGTCAGAAACTATGGCTACACCTTC
many TRBJ1-1 TRBV7-9 15 TRBD1 CATNSDRGTSTEAFF TGTGCCACAAACTCGGACAGGGGGACGTCTACTGAAGCTTTCTTT
NA TRBJ1-5 TRBV7-5 17 NA CISVPEAYEGGKQPQHF NA
NA TRBJ2-3 TRBV27 13 NA CASSIALTDTQYF TGTGCCAGCAGCATCGCCCTCACAGATACGCAGTATTTT
many TRBJ1-6 TRBV7-9 12 NA CASSYGDSPLHF TGTGCCAGCAGCTACGGGGACTCACCCCTCCACTTT
few TRBJ2-2 TRBV7-9 18 NA CASSGQRRGRSNTGELFF TGTGCCAGCAGCGGGCAACGGAGGGGACGATCGAACACCGGGGAGCTGTTTTTT
NA TRBJ2-7 TRBV28 13 TRBD1 CASMGTGPYEQYF TGTGCCAGTATGGGGACAGGTCCCTACGAGCAGTACTTC
few TRBJ2-3 TRBV28 15 TRBD1 CASSFGTGGTDTQYF TGTGCCAGCAGTTTTGGGACAGGGGGCACAGATACGCAGTATTTT
few TRBJ1-1 TRBV20-1 12 NA CSARFGATEAFF TGCAGTGCTAGGTTCGGGGCCACTGAAGCTTTCTTT
NA TRBJ1-5 TRBV2 13 NA CASSLYDNQPQHF TGTGCCAGCAGTTTATACGATAATCAGCCCCAGCATTTT
many TRBJ1-2 TRBV28 16 NA CASRSGLMQGSYGYTF TGTGCCAGCAGATCAGGACTCATGCAGGGGAGCTATGGCTACACCTTC
NA TRBJ1-2 TRBV4-1 15 NA CASSQTAGDHYGYTF TGCGCCAGCAGCCAAACTGCCGGGGACCACTATGGCTACACCTTC
many TRBJ2-3 TRBV20-1 15 TRBD2 CSASRGGPSTDTQYF TGCAGTGCTAGCCGCGGGGGGCCTAGCACAGATACGCAGTATTTT
many TRBJ2-1 TRBV6-2/TRBV6-3 11 NA CASSYQGPRFF TGTGCCAGCAGTTATCAGGGGCCTAGGTTCTTC
few TRBJ1-4 TRBV5-1 15 NA CASSRSGDGNEKLFF TGCGCCAGCAGCCGATCCGGGGATGGTAATGAAAAACTGTTTTTT
many TRBJ1-1 TRBV29-1 11 NA CSVEKGTEAFF TGCAGCGTTGAAAAGGGTACTGAAGCTTTCTTT
few TRBJ1-5 TRBV15 18 NA CATSRGPSGGIFNQPQHF TGTGCCACCAGCAGAGGTCCCTCCGGGGGGATTTTCAATCAGCCCCAGCATTTT
NA TRBJ1-1 TRBV14 13 NA CASSQRLGGEAFF TGTGCCAGCAGCCAACGGCTTGGGGGTGAAGCTTTCTTT
NA TRBJ1-2 TRBV11-2 14 NA CASSSLVGVYGYTF TGTGCCAGCAGCTCCTTGGTCGGAGTCTATGGCTACACCTTC
many TRBJ1-5 TRBV5-6 16 NA CASSLGWGRSNQPQHF TGTGCCAGCAGCTTGGGTTGGGGGCGCAGCAATCAGCCCCAGCATTTT
few TRBJ1-1 TRBV6-1 13 NA CASSPSSWTEAFF TGTGCCAGCAGTCCGTCCTCGTGGACTGAAGCTTTCTTT
NA TRBJ2-5 TRBV5-1 14 NA CASSSGLLARTQYF TGCGCCAGCAGCTCCGGACTACTCGCGAGGACCCAGTACTTC
NA TRBJ1-1 TRBV7-9 16 TRBD1 CASSPWTGTMNTEAFF TGTGCCAGCAGCCCTTGGACAGGGACCATGAACACTGAAGCTTTCTTT
many TRBJ2-7 TRBV28 12 NA CASSAWGYEQYF TGTGCCAGCAGCGCCTGGGGCTACGAGCAGTACTTC
many TRBJ1-5 TRBV10-3 14 NA CAISDGQNNQPQHF TGTGCCATCAGTGATGGACAGAACAATCAGCCCCAGCATTTT
many TRBJ2-3 TRBV7-2 14 NA CASSLVQGTDTQYF TGTGCCAGCAGCTTAGTGCAGGGCACAGATACGCAGTATTTT
few TRBJ2-1 TRBV7-2 16 NA CASSSTSTSGANEQFF TGTGCCAGCAGCTCGACCTCTACTTCAGGGGCAAATGAGCAGTTCTTC